The T cell receptor beta chain described here comes from a study of blood T cell repertoires in COVID-19. Study-level background: COVID-19 samples from acute and convalescent phases originated in the United States, Italy and Spain. Sample material is recorded as cDNA or gDNA derived from T cells, B-cell-depleted T cells, or PBMCs.

How the authors handled the data: Estimates of nucleated cell counts were drawn from the amplification of reference gene primers. Assay: immunoSEQ multiplex PCR; the TCRdb copy retains only in-frame clones and omits some. V and J calls and clone size come straight from that table; D and trimming were deduced from the DNA. The sample includes about 110,000 clones, about 80% of them seen just once. The CDR3 is 20 residues long. Germline CDR1 reads MNHNS; CDR2 reads SASEGT. V was clipped by 0 bases and J by 0 bases; unmatched bases: 12. The chain combines TRBV6-1 with TRBJ2-4; 9 nucleotides align to TRBD2. The source of this sequence is a woman in her 70s with acute or convalescent COVID-19. Sequencing used peripheral blood. CDR3 DNA sequence: TGTGCCAGCAGTGAAGCGGGGGCTAGCGGGGCCCTGCGAGCCAAAAACATTCAGTACTTC. This gives the protein CASSEAGASGALRAKNIQYF.